Sequencing of this TCR beta chain was carried out in a study of shared clonotypes between healthy human individuals. Everyone who donated was a Caucasian adult who lived in Nashville, Tennessee. Germline CDR1 and CDR2: ENHRY and SYGVKD. V shed 4 bases and J shed 10 bases, with 14 bases lying between them. The CDR3 runs 13 residues. The unsorted PBMC replicate PCRs were performed with 300 ng DNA, tens of thousands of T cell genomes. Repertoires were generated with immunoSEQ multiplex PCR, while TCRdb's copy carries only in-frame clones and drops some. Of approximately 470,000 clones in the sample, more than 65% were seen once.

Specimen: PBMCs. The chain carries TRBV10-3 and TRBJ2-1; no firm D call. This TCR was recovered from a woman in her thirties or forties in good health. Some clones in this sample may be carry-over from other donors' samples. The CDR3 DNA reads as TGTGCCATCAGTGGTTGGAGTAGCTCAGAGCAGTTCTTC. Translating gives CAISGWSSSEQFF.